This T cell receptor (beta chain) appears in the sequencing data of a study of blood T cells in healthy people across ages. A J-beta primer mix and a sample-barcoded 5' primer were used in a second PCR of about 7 to 12 cycles. TCRdb re-analysed the 5' RACE reads in MiXCR, keeping a single row per CDR3 protein. The data show approximately 1.5 million distinct CDR3 sequences, about 31% seen once. A note on this clonotype: At one end, the junction sequence differs from germline, possibly due to a read error.

From germline, CDR1 is SGHTA and CDR2 FQGNSA. This CDR3 is built from 18 residues. This sequence was found in a woman in her thirties in good health. The specimen was blood. This rearrangement joins TRBV7-2 to TRBJ2-3; 11 bases fit TRBD2. The CDR3 reads CASSLVIASGRFTGTQYF. The CDR3 DNA reads TGTGCCAGCAGCTTAGTCATCGCTAGCGGGAGGTTTACAGGTACGCAGTATTTT.